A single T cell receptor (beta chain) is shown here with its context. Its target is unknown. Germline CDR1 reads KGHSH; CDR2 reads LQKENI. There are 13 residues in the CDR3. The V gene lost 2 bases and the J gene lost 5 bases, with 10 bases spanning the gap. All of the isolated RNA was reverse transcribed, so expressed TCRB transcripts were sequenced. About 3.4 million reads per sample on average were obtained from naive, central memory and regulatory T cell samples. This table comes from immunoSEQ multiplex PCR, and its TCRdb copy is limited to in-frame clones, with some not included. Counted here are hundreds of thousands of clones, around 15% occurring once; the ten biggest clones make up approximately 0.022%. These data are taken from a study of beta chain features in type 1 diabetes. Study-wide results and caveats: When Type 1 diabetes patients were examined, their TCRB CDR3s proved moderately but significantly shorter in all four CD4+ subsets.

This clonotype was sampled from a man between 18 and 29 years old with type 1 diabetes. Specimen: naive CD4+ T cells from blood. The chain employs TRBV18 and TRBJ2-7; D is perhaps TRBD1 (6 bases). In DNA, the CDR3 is TGTGCCAGCTCACCATCCGGGACAAACGAGCAGTACTTC. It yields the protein CASSPSGTNEQYF.